This TCR beta chain was sequenced in a study of T cells after yellow fever vaccination. Germline V gene lookup returns CDR1 SEHNR and CDR2 FQNEAQ (reference sequence). The CDR3 is made up of 15 amino acids. Trimming took off 0 bases at V and 4 bases at J, with 11 bases between the two ends. To note about this clonotype: The antigen is not known.

TCRdb independently ran MiXCR on the 5' RACE reads; one entry per CDR3 protein. The table has 310,000 or so distinct CDR3 sequences, 6.8% seen once; the top ten hold 15% to 20%. General study results and limits: Few clonotypes appeared in both CD4 and CD8 compartments.

Source: PBMCs, taken around 45 days after the first yellow fever vaccination. The origin of this receptor is a man younger than 30 who received the YFV17D yellow fever vaccine. The rearrangement joins TRBV7-9 to TRBJ2-3; D remains unclear. The CDR3 coding sequence is TGTGCCAGCAGCTTAGCAAAGGTTGCCCCAGATACGCAGTATTTT. This sequence encodes CASSLAKVAPDTQYF.